The source of this T cell receptor beta chain is a study of identical twins. Findings of the study overall: Models underestimated how often monozygotic twins shared out-of-frame TCR alpha. High-abundance cord blood beta clonotypes had fewer insertions; memory repertoires showed none. Cross-sectional statistics underpinned the conclusions; the same donors were not followed.

Trimming cost V 4 bases and J 0 bases, with 12 bases left between them. Germline CDR1 SGHKS, CDR2 YYEKEE (reference sequence). This CDR3 contains 15 residues. TCRdb reprocessed the 5' RACE reads with MiXCR, giving one entry per CDR3 protein. Here the sample spans roughly 490,000 distinct CDR3 sequences, about 13% being singletons. At least ten counts were recorded for this clonotype. Its antigen is not identified. This same sample was also part of a study on yellow fever vaccine responses in identical twins.

This receptor was obtained from a woman younger than 35 in good health. V is TRBV5-5 and J is TRBJ2-3; maybe TRBD1 (6 bases). Sequenced: CD4+ T cells sorted from blood. CDR3 sequence (DNA): TGTGCCAGCAGCAAAGGACAGCCGAGCACAGATACGCAGTATTTT. Its protein product is CASSKGQPSTDTQYF.